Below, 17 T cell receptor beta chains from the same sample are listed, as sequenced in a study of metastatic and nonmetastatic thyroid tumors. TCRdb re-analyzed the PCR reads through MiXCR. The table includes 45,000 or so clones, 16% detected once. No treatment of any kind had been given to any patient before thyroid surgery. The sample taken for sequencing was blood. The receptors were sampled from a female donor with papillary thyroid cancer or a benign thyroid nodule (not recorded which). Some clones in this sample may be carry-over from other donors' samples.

CDR3 residues: CASSPLGLAGAQTQYF. Written as DNA, the CDR3 is TGTGCCAGCAGCCCTTTGGGACTAGCGGGAGCACAGACCCAGTACTTC. The chain couples TRBV7-8 to TRBJ2-5; TRBD2 matches at 14 bases. V gave up 5 bases and J gave up 6 bases; unmatched junction bases: 8. The CDR3 covers 16 residues. Germline V gives CDR1 SGHVS, CDR2 FQNEAQ. The full variable domain, with the rest looked up from reference TRBV7-8 and TRBJ2-5, is GAGVSQSPRYKVAKRGQDVALRCDPISGHVSLFWYQQALGQGPEFLTYFQNEAQLDKSGLPSDRFFAERPEGSVSTLKIQRTQQEDSAVYLCASSPLGLAGAQTQYFGPGTRLLVL.

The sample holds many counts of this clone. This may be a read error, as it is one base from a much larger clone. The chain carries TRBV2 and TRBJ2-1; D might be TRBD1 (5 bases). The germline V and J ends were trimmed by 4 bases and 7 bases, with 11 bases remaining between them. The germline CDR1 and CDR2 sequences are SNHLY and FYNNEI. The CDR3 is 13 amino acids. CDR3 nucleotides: TGTGCCAGCAGTGCCGTTGGGGCGAATGAGCAGTTCTTC. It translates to CASSAVGANEQFF.

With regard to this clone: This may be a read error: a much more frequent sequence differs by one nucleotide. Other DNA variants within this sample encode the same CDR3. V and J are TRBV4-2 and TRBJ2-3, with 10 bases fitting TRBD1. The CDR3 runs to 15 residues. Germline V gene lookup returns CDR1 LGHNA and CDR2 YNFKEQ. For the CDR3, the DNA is TGTGCCAGCGGGGGACAGGGGTCGGGAACAGATACTCAGTATTTT. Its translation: CASGGQGSGTDTQYF.

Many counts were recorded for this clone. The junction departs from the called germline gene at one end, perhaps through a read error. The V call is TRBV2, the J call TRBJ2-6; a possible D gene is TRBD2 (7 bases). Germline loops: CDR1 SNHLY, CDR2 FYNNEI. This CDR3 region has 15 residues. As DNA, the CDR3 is TGTGCCAGCAGTCTCGATTTAGGGGGGGGCAACGTCCTGACTTTC. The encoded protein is CASSLDLGGGNVLTF.

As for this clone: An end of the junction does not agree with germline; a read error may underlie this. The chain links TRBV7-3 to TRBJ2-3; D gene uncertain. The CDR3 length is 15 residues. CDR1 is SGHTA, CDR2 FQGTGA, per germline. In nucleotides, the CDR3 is TGTGCTAGCAGCTTAACGCACTCAGATGCGGATATGCAGTATTTT. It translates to CASSLTHSDADMQYF.

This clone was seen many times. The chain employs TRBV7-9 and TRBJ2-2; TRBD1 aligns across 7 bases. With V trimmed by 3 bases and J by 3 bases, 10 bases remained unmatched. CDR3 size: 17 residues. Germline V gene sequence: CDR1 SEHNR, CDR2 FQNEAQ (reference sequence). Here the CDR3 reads CASSLGGGTDYTGELFF. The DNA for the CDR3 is TGTGCCAGCAGCTTGGGCGGTGGGACAGACTACACCGGGGAGCTGTTTTTT.

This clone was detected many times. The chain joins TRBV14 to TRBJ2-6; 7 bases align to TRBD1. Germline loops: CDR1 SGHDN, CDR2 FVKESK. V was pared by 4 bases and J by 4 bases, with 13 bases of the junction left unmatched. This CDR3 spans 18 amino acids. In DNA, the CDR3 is TGTGCCAGCAGCCCTAGGGGGCACGGTATTTGGGGGGCCAACGTCCTGACTTTC. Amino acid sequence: CASSPRGHGIWGANVLTF.

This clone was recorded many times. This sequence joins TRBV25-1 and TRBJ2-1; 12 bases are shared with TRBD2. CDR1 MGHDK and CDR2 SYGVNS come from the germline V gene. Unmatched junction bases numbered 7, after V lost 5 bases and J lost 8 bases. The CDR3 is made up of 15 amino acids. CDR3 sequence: CASSSRTSGKDEQFF. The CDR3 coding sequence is TGTGCCAGCAGTTCCCGGACTAGCGGGAAGGATGAGCAGTTCTTC.

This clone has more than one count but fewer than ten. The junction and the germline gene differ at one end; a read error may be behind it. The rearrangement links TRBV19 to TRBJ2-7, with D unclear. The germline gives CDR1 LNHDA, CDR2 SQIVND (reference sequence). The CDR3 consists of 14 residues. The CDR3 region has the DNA TGTGCCAGTAGTAAGGAGTGCGTATCCTTCGAGCAGTACTTC. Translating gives CASSKECVSFEQYF.

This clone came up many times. The CDR3 loop is CASSETGGRAPRDGYTF. In DNA, the CDR3 is TGTGCCAGCAGTGAAACAGGGGGCCGAGCGCCCCGGGATGGCTACACCTTC. The V and J genes are TRBV6-1 and TRBJ1-2; 9 bases agree with TRBD1. The CDR3 has 17 residues. V shed 2 bases, J shed 6 bases, and the junction held 13 bases outside the gene matches. Per the germline V gene, CDR1 is MNHNS and CDR2 is SASEGT.

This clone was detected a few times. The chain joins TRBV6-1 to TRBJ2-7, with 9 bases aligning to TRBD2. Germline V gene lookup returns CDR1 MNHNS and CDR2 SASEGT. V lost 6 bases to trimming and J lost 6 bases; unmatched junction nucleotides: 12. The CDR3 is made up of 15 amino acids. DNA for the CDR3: TGTGCCAGCAGACCTAGCGGGGTAACCTTTGGCGAGCAGTACTTC. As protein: CASRPSGVTFGEQYF.

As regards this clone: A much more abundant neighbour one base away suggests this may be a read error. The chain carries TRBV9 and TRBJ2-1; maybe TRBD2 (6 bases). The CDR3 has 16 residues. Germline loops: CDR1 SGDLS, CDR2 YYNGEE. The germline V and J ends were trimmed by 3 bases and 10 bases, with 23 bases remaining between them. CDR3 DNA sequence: TGTGCCAGCAGCGCGACCGGGACTGGCGGGCTACAGGAGCAGTTCTTC. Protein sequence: CASSATGTGGLQEQFF.

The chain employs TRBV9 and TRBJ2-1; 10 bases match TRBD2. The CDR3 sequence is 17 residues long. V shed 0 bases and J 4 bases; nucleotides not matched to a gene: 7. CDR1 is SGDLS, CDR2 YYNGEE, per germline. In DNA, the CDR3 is TGTGCCAGCAGCGTAGCTTTCTTAGCGGGGGGTTACAATGAGCAGTTCTTC. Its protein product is CASSVAFLAGGYNEQFF.

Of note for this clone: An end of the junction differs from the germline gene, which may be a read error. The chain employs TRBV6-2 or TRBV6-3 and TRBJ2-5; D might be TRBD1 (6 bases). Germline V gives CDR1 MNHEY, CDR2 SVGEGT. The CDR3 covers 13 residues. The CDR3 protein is CASSLTGQETRYF. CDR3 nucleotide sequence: TGTGCCAGCAGCCTAACAGGGCAAGAGACCCGGTACTTC.

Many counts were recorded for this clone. Written as DNA, the CDR3 is TGTGCCAGCAGTTTTTCCCGGACAGTGACTCAAGAGACCCAGTACTTC. It codes for CASSFSRTVTQETQYF. The rearrangement links TRBV12-3 or TRBV12-4 to TRBJ2-5; possible D gene TRBD1, 6 bases. Trimming removed 3 bases from V and 2 bases from J, with 16 bases in between. This CDR3 has 16 amino acids.

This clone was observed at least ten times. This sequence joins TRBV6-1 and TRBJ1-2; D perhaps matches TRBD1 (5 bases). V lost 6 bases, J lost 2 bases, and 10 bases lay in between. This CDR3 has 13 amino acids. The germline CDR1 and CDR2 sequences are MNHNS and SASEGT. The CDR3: CASRVDSNYGYTF. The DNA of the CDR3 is TGTGCCAGCAGGGTTGACAGCAACTATGGCTACACCTTC.

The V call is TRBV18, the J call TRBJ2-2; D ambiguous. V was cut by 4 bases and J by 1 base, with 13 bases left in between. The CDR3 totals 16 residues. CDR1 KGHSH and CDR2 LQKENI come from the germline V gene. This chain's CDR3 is CASSLVEIRNTGELFF. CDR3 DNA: TGTGCCAGCTCACTGGTAGAAATCCGGAACACCGGGGAGCTGTTTTTT.